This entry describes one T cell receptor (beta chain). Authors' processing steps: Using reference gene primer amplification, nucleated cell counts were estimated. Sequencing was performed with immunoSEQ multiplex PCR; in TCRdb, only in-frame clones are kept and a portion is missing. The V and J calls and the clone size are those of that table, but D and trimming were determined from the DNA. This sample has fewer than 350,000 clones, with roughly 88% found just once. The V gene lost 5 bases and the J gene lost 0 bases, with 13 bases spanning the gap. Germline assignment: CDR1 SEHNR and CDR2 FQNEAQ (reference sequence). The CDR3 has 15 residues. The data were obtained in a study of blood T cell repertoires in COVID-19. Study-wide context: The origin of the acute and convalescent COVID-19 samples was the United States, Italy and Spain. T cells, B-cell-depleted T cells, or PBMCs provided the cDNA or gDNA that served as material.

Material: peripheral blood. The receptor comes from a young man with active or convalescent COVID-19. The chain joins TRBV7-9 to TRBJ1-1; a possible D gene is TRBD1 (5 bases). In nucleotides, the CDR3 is TGTGCCAGCAGCGGCCGACAGTTCATGAACACTGAAGCTTTCTTT. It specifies CASSGRQFMNTEAFF.